Shown below are 10 T cell receptor beta chains from a single sample sequenced in a study of technical replicates of blood from a few donors. The method was immunoSEQ multiplex PCR; TCRdb's version includes in-frame clones alone and lacks a portion of them. Of 50,000 to 70,000 clones listed, 93% are singletons. Material: PBMCs. These receptor sequences come from a human donor in good health. Some clones in this sample may be carry-over from other donors' samples.

The chain couples TRBV6-6 to TRBJ2-2; D uncertain. V was shortened by 1 base and J by 0 bases, with 6 bases between the two germline ends. The CDR3 length is 15 residues. From germline, CDR1 is MNHNY and CDR2 SVGAGI (reference sequence). The CDR3 bases are TGTGCCAGCAGTTACTGGGCTGCGAACACCGGGGAGCTGTTTTTT. Translating gives CASSYWAANTGELFF.

The V call is TRBV29-1, the J call TRBJ1-1; D ambiguous. V lost 3 bases and J lost 1, with 9 bases in between. Germline CDR1 is SQVTM and CDR2 is ANQGSEA. This CDR3 contains 13 residues. The CDR3 nucleotides are TGCAGCGTTGAGCGAGATGCGAACACTGAAGCTTTCTTT. This encodes CSVERDANTEAFF.

The genes are TRBV5-8 and TRBJ2-7; D remains ambiguous. CDR1 is SGHTS, CDR2 YDEGEE, per germline. The V end lost 3 bases, the J end lost 0 bases, and 7 bases lay between the germline ends. This CDR3 spans 13 amino acids. As DNA, the CDR3 is TGTGCCAGCAGCTATACCAGCTCCTACGAGCAGTACTTC. Its protein product is CASSYTSSYEQYF.

V gene TRBV27 combines with J gene TRBJ2-1, with 14 bases matching TRBD2. V lost 3 bases, J lost 0 bases, and 7 bases stayed unmatched. CDR1 is MNHEY and CDR2 is SMNVEV in the germline V gene (reference sequence). The CDR3 is 19 amino acids. CDR3 sequence (DNA): TGTGCCAGCAGTTTCCAACGGACTAGCGGGGGGATCTCCTACAATGAGCAGTTCTTC. Protein product: CASSFQRTSGGISYNEQFF.

The rearrangement uses TRBV5-4 and TRBJ2-5, with TRBD2 identical over 10 bases. Unmatched junction bases numbered 1, after V lost 1 base and J lost 1 base. Germline CDR1 reads SGHNT; CDR2 reads YYREEE (reference sequence). The CDR3 loop spans 15 amino acids. The CDR3 sequence is CASSLSSGGQETQYF. The DNA of the CDR3 is TGTGCCAGCAGCTTGTCTAGCGGGGGCCAAGAGACCCAGTACTTC.

Only one count was recorded for this clone. The chain combines TRBV9 with TRBJ2-1, with 9 bases that match TRBD2. The germline V gene has CDR1 SGDLS and CDR2 YYNGEE. The CDR3 totals 15 residues. Losses at the gene ends were 6 bases for V and 10 bases for J; bases not matched to a gene: 14. CDR3 sequence: CASTTGTSSVGEQFF. In DNA, the CDR3 is TGTGCCAGCACCACCGGGACTAGCAGTGTCGGGGAGCAGTTCTTC.

J is TRBJ1-2 and V is TRBV7-6; D unclear. The germline gives CDR1 SGHVS, CDR2 FNYEAQ. V was clipped by 5 bases and J by 10 bases, with 17 bases between them. CDR3 size: 13 residues. The CDR3 is CASSDRTGMVYTF. The CDR3 region has the DNA TGTGCCAGCAGCGATAGGACCGGGATGGTCTACACCTTC.

The rearrangement links TRBV27 to TRBJ2-7, with 9 bases lining up with TRBD2. V was clipped by 4 bases and J by 4 bases; unmatched bases: 20. Germline values: CDR1 MNHEY, CDR2 SMNVEV (reference sequence). The CDR3 is 19 residues long. In DNA form, the CDR3 reads TGTGCCAGCAGTTCCCAGGTCGCCCTTAGCGGGAGAAAAAGGTACGAGCAGTACTTC. It codes for CASSSQVALSGRKRYEQYF.

The gene calls are TRBV5-1 and TRBJ2-5, with D uncertain. Germline-derived CDR1 and CDR2 are SGHRS and YFSETQ. The CDR3 spans 13 residues. Trimming took off 8 bases at V and 4 bases at J, with 15 bases between the two ends. CDR3 residues: CASGNRPGETQYF. DNA of the CDR3: TGCGCCAGTGGAAACCGGCCGGGAGAGACCCAGTACTTC.

This sequence joins TRBV4-3 and TRBJ2-1; 11 positions agree with TRBD2. There are 17 residues in the CDR3. The V and J ends lost 1 base and 8 bases, in that order; junction bases with no gene match: 10. CDR1 is LGHNA, CDR2 YSLEER, per germline. CDR3 nucleotides: TGCGCCAGCAGCCAAGGGTTCGTAGCGGGGGGGCTTCATGAGCAGTTCTTC. Translation: CASSQGFVAGGLHEQFF.